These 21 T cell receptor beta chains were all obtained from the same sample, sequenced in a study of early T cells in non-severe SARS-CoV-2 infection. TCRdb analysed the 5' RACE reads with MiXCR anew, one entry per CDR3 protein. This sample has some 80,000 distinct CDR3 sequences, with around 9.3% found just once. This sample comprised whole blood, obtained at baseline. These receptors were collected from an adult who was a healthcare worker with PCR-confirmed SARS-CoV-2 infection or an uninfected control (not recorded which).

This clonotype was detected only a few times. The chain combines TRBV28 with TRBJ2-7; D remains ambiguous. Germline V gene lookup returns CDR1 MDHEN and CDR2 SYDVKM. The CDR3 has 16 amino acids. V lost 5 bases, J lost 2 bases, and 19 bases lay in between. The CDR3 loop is CASSPSLSSPPYEQYF. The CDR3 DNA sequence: TGTGCCAGCAGTCCCTCGCTGTCTTCCCCCCCCTACGAGCAGTACTTC.

CDR3 sequence: CASSPGGQGTDTQYF. Written as DNA, the CDR3 is TGTGCCAGCAGCCCCGGGGGACAGGGCACAGATACGCAGTATTTT. The chain joins TRBV28 to TRBJ2-3; 8 bases align to TRBD1. In germline, CDR1 is MDHEN, CDR2 SYDVKM. V was pared by 6 bases and J by 1 base, with 6 bases of the junction left unmatched. The CDR3 has 15 amino acids. Based on the CDR3 plus reference TRBV28 and TRBJ2-3, the full variable domain is DVKVTQSSRYLVKRTGEKVFLECVQDMDHENMFWYRQDPGLGLRLIYFSYDVKMKEKGDIPEGYSVSREKKERFSLILESASTNQTSMYLCASSPGGQGTDTQYFGPGTRLTVL.

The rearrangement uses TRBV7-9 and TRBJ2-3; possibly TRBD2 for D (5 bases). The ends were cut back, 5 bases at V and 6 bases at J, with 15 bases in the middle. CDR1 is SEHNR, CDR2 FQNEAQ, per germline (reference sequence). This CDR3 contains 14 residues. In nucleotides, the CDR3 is TGTGCCAGCAGCCAAGCCGGTACGGGGGATACGCAGTATTTT. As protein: CASSQAGTGDTQYF.

In DNA, the CDR3 is TGTGCCAGCAGCTCGGGGAGGGAAGGGGCAGATACGCAGTATTTT. This translates into CASSSGREGADTQYF. The rearrangement links TRBV12-3 or TRBV12-4 to TRBJ2-3; 7 bases agree with TRBD2. V shed 6 bases, J shed 4 bases, and the junction held 10 bases outside the gene matches. The CDR3 is made up of 15 amino acids.

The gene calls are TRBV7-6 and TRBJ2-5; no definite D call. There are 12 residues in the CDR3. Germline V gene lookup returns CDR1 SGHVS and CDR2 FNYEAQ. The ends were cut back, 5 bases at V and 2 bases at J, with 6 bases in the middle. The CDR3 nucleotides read TGTGCCAGCAGCAACAGTCAAGAGACCCAGTACTTC. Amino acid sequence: CASSNSQETQYF.

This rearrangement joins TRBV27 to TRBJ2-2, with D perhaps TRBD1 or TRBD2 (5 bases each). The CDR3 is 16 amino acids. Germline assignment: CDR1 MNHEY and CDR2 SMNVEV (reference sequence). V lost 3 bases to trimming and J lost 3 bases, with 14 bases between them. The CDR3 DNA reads TGTGCCAGCAGTTTTCAAAACAGGACTCACACCGGGGAGCTGTTTTTT. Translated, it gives CASSFQNRTHTGELFF.

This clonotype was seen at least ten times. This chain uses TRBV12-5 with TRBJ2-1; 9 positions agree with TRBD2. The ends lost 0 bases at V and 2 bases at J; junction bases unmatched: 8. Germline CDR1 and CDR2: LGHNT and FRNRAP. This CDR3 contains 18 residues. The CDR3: CASGLVPSTSGAYNEQFF. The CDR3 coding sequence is TGTGCTAGTGGTTTGGTACCCTCGACTAGCGGAGCCTACAATGAGCAGTTCTTC.

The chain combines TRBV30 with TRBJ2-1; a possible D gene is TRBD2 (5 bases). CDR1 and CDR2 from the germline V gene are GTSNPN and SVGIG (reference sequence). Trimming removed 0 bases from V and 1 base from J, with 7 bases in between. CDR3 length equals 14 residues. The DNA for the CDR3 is TGTGCCTGGAGTGTACAGCGGTCCTACAATGAGCAGTTCTTC. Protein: CAWSVQRSYNEQFF.

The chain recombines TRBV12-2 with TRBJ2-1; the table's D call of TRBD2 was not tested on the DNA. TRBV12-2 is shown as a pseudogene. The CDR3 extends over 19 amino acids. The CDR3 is CASRPLGGTSGRTYNEQFF. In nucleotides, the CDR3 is TGTGCAAGTCGCCCACTGGGAGGGACTAGCGGGAGGACCTACAATGAGCAGTTCTTC.

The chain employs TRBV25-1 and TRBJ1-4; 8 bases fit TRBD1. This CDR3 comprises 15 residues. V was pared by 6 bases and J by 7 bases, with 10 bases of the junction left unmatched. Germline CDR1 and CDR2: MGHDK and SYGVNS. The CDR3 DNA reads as TGTGCCAGCAGCCGGGACAGGAGCCCTGGTGAAAAACTGTTTTTT. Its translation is CASSRDRSPGEKLFF.

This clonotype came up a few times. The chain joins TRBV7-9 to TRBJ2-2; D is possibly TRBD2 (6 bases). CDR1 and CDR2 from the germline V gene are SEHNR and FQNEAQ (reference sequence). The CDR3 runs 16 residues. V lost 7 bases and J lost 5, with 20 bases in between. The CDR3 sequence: CASMSPGGESTGELFF. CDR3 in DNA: TGTGCCAGCATGAGCCCCGGGGGTGAATCGACCGGGGAGCTGTTTTTT.

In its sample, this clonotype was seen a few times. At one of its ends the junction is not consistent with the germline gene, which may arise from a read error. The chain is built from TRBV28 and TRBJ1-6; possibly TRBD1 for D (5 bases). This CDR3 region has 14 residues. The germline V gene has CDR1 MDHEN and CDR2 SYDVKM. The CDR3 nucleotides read TGTGCCTCCACCCGCCGACAGAGGAATTCACCCCTCCATTTT. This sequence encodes CASTRRQRNSPLHF.

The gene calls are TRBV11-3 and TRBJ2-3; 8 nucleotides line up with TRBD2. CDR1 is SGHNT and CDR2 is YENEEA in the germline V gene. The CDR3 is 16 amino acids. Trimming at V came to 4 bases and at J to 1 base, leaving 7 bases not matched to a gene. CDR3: CASSSRGGGRTDTQYF. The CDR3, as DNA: TGTGCCAGCAGCTCAAGGGGCGGGGGGCGCACAGATACGCAGTATTTT.

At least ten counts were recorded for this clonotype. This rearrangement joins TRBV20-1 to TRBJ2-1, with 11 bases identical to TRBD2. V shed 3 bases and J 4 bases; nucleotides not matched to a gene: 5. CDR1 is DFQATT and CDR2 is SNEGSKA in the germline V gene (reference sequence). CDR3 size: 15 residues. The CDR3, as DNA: TGCAGTGCTAGTACCGGGACTAGCGGATACAATGAGCAGTTCTTC. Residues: CSASTGTSGYNEQFF.

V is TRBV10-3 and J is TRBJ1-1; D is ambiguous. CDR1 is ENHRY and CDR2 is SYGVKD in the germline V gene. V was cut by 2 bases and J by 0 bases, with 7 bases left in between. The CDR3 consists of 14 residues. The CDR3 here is CAISERNLNTEAFF. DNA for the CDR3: TGTGCCATCAGTGAGAGGAACCTGAACACTGAAGCTTTCTTT.

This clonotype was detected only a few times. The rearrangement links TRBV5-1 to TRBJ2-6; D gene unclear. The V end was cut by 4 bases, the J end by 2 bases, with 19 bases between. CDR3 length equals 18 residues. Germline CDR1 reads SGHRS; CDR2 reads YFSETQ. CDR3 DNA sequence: TGCGCCAGCAGCCAACCTATCGGACCCGTTGCTGGGGCCAACGTCCTGACTTTC. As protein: CASSQPIGPVAGANVLTF.

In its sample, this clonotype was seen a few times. CDR3 in amino acids: CASSLRASATRTDTQYF. The CDR3 DNA is TGTGCCAGCAGTCTCCGGGCTTCGGCGACCCGCACAGATACGCAGTATTTT. The chain employs TRBV28 and TRBJ2-3; D is unclear. The V gene's germline CDR1 is MDHEN and CDR2 SYDVKM. CDR3 length: 17 residues. Trimming left V 5 bases short and J 1 base short, with 19 bases between.

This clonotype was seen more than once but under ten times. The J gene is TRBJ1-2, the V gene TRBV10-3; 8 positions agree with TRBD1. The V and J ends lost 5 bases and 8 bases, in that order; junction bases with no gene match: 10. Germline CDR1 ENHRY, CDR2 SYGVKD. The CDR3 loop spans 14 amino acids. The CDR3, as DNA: TGTGCCATCAGTTCTAGAGGACAGGGCGCGGGCTACACCTTC. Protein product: CAISSRGQGAGYTF.

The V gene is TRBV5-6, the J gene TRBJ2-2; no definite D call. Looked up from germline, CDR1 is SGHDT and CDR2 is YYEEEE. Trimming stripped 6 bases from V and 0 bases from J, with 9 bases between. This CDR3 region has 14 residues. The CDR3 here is CASNSNANTGELFF. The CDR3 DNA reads TGTGCCAGCAACAGCAACGCGAACACCGGGGAGCTGTTTTTT.

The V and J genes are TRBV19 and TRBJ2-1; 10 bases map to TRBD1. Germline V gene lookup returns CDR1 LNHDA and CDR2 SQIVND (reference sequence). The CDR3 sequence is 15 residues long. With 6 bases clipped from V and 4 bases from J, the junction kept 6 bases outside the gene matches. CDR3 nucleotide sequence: TGTGCCAGTAGCCTGACAGGGGGCAGGTACAATGAGCAGTTCTTC. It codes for CASSLTGGRYNEQFF.

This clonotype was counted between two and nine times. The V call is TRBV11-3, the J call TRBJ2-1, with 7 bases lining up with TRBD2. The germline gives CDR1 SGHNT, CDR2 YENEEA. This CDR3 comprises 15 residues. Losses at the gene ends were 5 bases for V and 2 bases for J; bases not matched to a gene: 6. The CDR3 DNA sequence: TGTGCCAGCAGCACCAGACTAGCCCCCTACAATGAGCAGTTCTTC. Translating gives CASSTRLAPYNEQFF.